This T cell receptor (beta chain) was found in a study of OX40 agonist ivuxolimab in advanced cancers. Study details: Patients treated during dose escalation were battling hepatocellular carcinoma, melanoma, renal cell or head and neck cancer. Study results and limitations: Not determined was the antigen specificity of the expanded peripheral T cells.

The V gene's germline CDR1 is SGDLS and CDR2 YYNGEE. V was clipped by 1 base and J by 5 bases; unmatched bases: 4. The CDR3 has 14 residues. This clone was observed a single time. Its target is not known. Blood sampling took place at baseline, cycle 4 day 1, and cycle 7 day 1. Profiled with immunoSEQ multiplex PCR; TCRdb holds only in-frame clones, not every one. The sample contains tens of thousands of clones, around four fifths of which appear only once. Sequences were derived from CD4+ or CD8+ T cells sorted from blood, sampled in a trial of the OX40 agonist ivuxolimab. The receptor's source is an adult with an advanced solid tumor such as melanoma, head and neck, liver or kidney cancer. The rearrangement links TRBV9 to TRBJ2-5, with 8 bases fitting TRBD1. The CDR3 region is CASSVTPGGETQYF. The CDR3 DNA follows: TGTGCCAGCAGCGTAACCCCAGGGGGCGAGACCCAGTACTTC.